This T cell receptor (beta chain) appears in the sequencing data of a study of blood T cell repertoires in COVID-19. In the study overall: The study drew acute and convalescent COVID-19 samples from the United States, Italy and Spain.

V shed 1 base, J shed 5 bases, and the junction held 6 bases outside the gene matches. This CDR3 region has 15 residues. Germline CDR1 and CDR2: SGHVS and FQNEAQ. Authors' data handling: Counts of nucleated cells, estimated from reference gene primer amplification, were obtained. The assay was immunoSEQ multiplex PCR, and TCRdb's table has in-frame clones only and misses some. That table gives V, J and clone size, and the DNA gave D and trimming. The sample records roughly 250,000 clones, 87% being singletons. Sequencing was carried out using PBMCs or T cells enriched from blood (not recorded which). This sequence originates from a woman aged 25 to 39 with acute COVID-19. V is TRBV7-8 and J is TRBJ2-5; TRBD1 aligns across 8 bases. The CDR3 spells CASSLGSGGRETQYF. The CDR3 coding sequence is TGTGCCAGCAGCTTAGGATCAGGGGGCAGGGAGACCCAGTACTTC.